The next 12 T cell receptor beta chains were all read from a single sample in a study of shared clonotypes between healthy human individuals (dated by TCRdb to about 2020). Receptor libraries were prepared by the immunoSEQ multiplex PCR assay. TCRdb re-hosts the immuneACCESS table, in-frame sequences only. Its copies lack some clones; in the studies checked, an unresolved V gene accounts for under half of them, and the cause for the rest is not known. The sample includes roughly 400,000 clones, with roughly 96% observed a single time. The ten largest account for 0.32% of the sample. The sample taken for sequencing was memory CD8+ T cells sorted from blood. The sample's cell subset or site, from its label and the paper: CD45RO+ cells pooled with CCR7-negative TemRA cells. The source of these receptors is a man aged 30 to 45 in good health.

The CDR3 DNA reads as TGTGCCAGCAGCTACCGGGACTCCTCTGCCTACAATGAGCAGTTCTTC. It is translated as CASSYRDSSAYNEQFF. V usage is TRBV6-5 and J usage is TRBJ2-1; a possible D gene is TRBD2 (6 bases). Trimming took 6 bases from V and 2 from J, leaving 17 bases between them. Germline CDR1 and CDR2: MNHEY and SVGAGI. The CDR3 is 16 residues long.

The chain joins TRBV10-3 to TRBJ1-2, with D unresolved. This CDR3 is 13 amino acids long. V was clipped by 4 bases and J by 4 bases, with 10 bases between them. The germline gives CDR1 ENHRY, CDR2 SYGVKD. Here the CDR3 reads CAISAGLPYGYTF. The CDR3, as DNA: TGTGCCATCAGTGCAGGCTTGCCCTATGGCTACACCTTC.

This CDR3 reads CSVGQGAAYGYTF. In nucleotides, the CDR3 is TGCAGCGTTGGACAGGGGGCAGCCTATGGCTACACCTTC. The chain combines TRBV29-1 with TRBJ1-2, with TRBD1 identical over 10 bases. Germline CDR1 and CDR2: SQVTM and ANQGSEA. The CDR3 totals 13 residues. With V trimmed by 4 bases and J by 4 bases, 3 bases remained unmatched.

The rearrangement uses TRBV6-6 and TRBJ2-2; 7 bases agree with TRBD2. Germline V lookup: CDR1 MNHNY, CDR2 SVGAGI (reference sequence). CDR3 length equals 15 residues. Trimming cost V 4 bases and J 3 bases; bases outside gene matches: 5. CDR3 sequence (DNA): TGTGCCAGCAGTTGGGCTAGCGGTCACACCGGGGAGCTGTTTTTT. Encoded protein: CASSWASGHTGELFF.

Details on this clone: The sample contains more than one DNA sequence encoding this CDR3. The chain carries TRBV10-3 and TRBJ1-1; 9 bases are a match to TRBD1. Per the germline V gene, CDR1 is ENHRY and CDR2 is SYGVKD. V lost 6 bases to trimming and J lost 1 base; unmatched junction nucleotides: 0. There are 13 residues in the CDR3. CDR3 nucleotide sequence: TGTGCCATCAGGGGACAGGGGAACACTGAAGCTTTCTTT. Its translation: CAIRGQGNTEAFF.

The chain uses TRBV4-2 and TRBJ2-1, with TRBD2 matching over 14 bases. Trimming took 3 bases from V and 0 from J; bases not matched to a gene: 7. Germline CDR1 reads LGHNA; CDR2 reads YNFKEQ. The CDR3 covers 19 residues. The CDR3 sequence: CASSQGLAGAKSSYNEQFF. In DNA, the CDR3 is TGTGCCAGCAGCCAGGGACTAGCGGGGGCCAAAAGCTCCTACAATGAGCAGTTCTTC.

The chain employs TRBV6-5 and TRBJ1-5; D is ambiguous. Trimming shortened V by 5 bases and J by 4 bases, and 12 bases separated the two germline ends. CDR1 and CDR2 from the germline V gene are MNHEY and SVGAGI. The CDR3 contains 14 residues. CDR3 region: CASSRGRTNQPQHF. CDR3 DNA sequence: TGTGCCAGCAGTCGCGGCCGGACGAATCAGCCCCAGCATTTT.

The chain recombines TRBV10-2 with TRBJ2-3; TRBD2 agrees at 11 bases. The germline V gene has CDR1 WSHSY and CDR2 SAAADI. The CDR3 sequence is 17 residues long. With V trimmed by 2 bases and J by 2 bases, 6 bases remained unmatched. CDR3 DNA sequence: TGCGCCAGCAGTGAGACCGTACTAGCGGGGGACACAGATACGCAGTATTTT. It yields the protein CASSETVLAGDTDTQYF.

V gene TRBV9 combines with J gene TRBJ2-1; D unclear. V was trimmed by 0 bases and J by 0 bases, leaving 13 bases between them. Germline V gene sequence: CDR1 SGDLS, CDR2 YYNGEE. This CDR3 has 17 residues. DNA for the CDR3: TGTGCCAGCAGCGTAGGAACCTTGGCGAGCTCCTACAATGAGCAGTTCTTC. Its protein product is CASSVGTLASSYNEQFF.

The chain carries TRBV15 and TRBJ2-1; D may be TRBD2 (5 bases). This CDR3 region has 14 residues. V lost 4 bases to trimming and J lost 1 base, with 8 bases between them. Germline assignment: CDR1 LNHNV and CDR2 YYDKDF (reference sequence). Written as DNA, the CDR3 is TGTGCCACCAGCACCCGGAGGTCCTACAATGAGCAGTTCTTC. Translation: CATSTRRSYNEQFF.

This chain links TRBV6-1 with TRBJ1-2; tentative D call: TRBD1 (5 bases). There are 14 residues in the CDR3. Germline V gene data show CDR1 as MNHNS and CDR2 as SASEGT. Trimming removed 3 bases from V and 2 bases from J, with 10 bases in between. The CDR3 loop reads CASSDWGLNYGYTF. The CDR3 DNA follows: TGTGCCAGCAGTGATTGGGGGTTAAACTATGGCTACACCTTC.

In DNA form, the CDR3 reads TGTGCCAGCAGCTCTCAATCTAGCACAGATACGCAGTATTTT. Protein sequence: CASSSQSSTDTQYF. The V and J genes are TRBV5-4 and TRBJ2-3; D unclear. The CDR3 has 14 residues. The germline V gene encodes CDR1 SGHNT and CDR2 YYREEE (reference sequence). The V and J ends lost 3 bases and 0 bases respectively, with 8 bases between them.